This entry lists 10 T cell receptor beta chains sequenced from one sample in a study of T cell changes during pregnancy in multiple sclerosis. Produced via immunoSEQ multiplex PCR; TCRdb's table is partial and in-frame only. The top ten hold about 7% of the sample, which has about 41,000 clones, more than 90% seen once. The sample in question was CD8+ T cells from peripheral blood mononuclear cells, obtained in the third trimester of pregnancy. The receptors originated from a female donor with multiple sclerosis, enrolled in a pregnancy study.

V is TRBV7-9 and J is TRBJ2-5; 11 nucleotides match TRBD2. V was pared by 4 bases and J by 4 bases, with 5 bases of the junction left unmatched. CDR3 size: 15 residues. Germline-derived CDR1 and CDR2 are SEHNR and FQNEAQ (reference sequence). CDR3 sequence: CASSSVAGGVETQYF. As DNA, the CDR3 is TGTGCCAGCAGCTCGGTAGCGGGAGGGGTAGAGACCCAGTACTTC.

Comments on this clone: Relative to the germline gene, one junction end is altered; a read error may explain this. V usage is TRBV7-7 and J usage is TRBJ2-7; D tentatively fits TRBD1 or TRBD2 (5 bases each). Germline V gene data show CDR1 as SSHAT and CDR2 as FNYEAQ (reference sequence). This CDR3 contains 15 residues. The CDR3 DNA reads TGTGCTAGCAGCTTAGCGCAAGGGGTTAACTACGAGCAGTACTTC. It encodes CASSLAQGVNYEQYF.

This clone was observed a handful of times. The chain joins TRBV30 to TRBJ1-1, with 7 bases aligning to TRBD1. Looked up from germline, CDR1 is GTSNPN and CDR2 is SVGIG (reference sequence). This CDR3 comprises 14 residues. V trimming: 3 bases; J trimming: 4 bases; junction bases outside the gene matches: 8. Here the CDR3 reads CAWRRQGGGTEAFF. DNA of the CDR3: TGTGCCTGGAGAAGACAGGGTGGGGGCACTGAAGCTTTCTTT.

The chain uses TRBV13 and TRBJ1-1; the match to TRBD1 covers 7 bases. V trimming: 0 bases; J trimming: 5 bases; junction bases outside the gene matches: 3. CDR1 is PRHDT, CDR2 FYEKMQ, per germline (reference sequence). The CDR3 consists of 14 residues. The DNA of the CDR3 is TGTGCCAGCAGCTTAGGGCAGGGGGGAACTGAAGCTTTCTTT. Translated: CASSLGQGGTEAFF.

The chain has TRBV9 and TRBJ2-1; 10 bases are a match to TRBD2. Per germline, CDR1 SGDLS and CDR2 YYNGEE. This CDR3 has 17 residues. With 2 bases clipped from V and 1 base from J, the junction kept 6 bases outside the gene matches. The CDR3 DNA is TGTGCCAGCAGCGTCGATTTAGCGGGGGGTTCCTACAATGAGCAGTTCTTC. Protein: CASSVDLAGGSYNEQFF.

The count of this clone is one. The CDR3 is CASSQRGSGPVANYGYTF. CDR3 nucleotides: TGCGCCAGCAGTCAACGAGGGTCTGGGCCAGTAGCTAACTATGGCTACACCTTC. V and J are TRBV23-1 and TRBJ1-2; D unclear. TRBV23-1 is reported as an ORF; its role is uncertain. V lost 2 bases, J lost 0 bases, and 19 bases lay in between. The CDR3 runs to 18 residues.

V and J are TRBV13 and TRBJ2-1; 11 bases fit TRBD2. Looked up from germline, CDR1 is PRHDT and CDR2 is FYEKMQ (reference sequence). The CDR3 consists of 17 residues. V trimming: 3 bases; J trimming: 6 bases; junction bases outside the gene matches: 10. CDR3 nucleotides: TGTGCCAGCAGCTTCACTAGCGGGGGCATTTTATCCAATGAGCAGTTCTTC. It encodes CASSFTSGGILSNEQFF.

Only one count was recorded for this clone. The chain uses TRBV11-2 and TRBJ2-7; D gene uncertain. Trimming pared 2 bases from V and 10 bases from J, leaving 18 bases between. The CDR3 runs to 14 residues. Germline assignment: CDR1 SGHAT and CDR2 FQNNGV. The CDR3 DNA sequence: TGTGCCAGCAGCTTATTCTCTAGTTTGTCATATCAGTACTTC. Translating it yields CASSLFSSLSYQYF.

The chain combines TRBV6-1 with TRBJ1-2, with D hard to call. The CDR3 totals 13 residues. Trimming shortened V by 0 bases and J by 3 bases, and 5 bases separated the two germline ends. Germline CDR1 and CDR2: MNHNS and SASEGT. Here the CDR3 DNA reads TGTGCCAGCAGTGAAGCGCAGGACTATGGCTACACCTTC. Residues: CASSEAQDYGYTF.

V gene TRBV28 combines with J gene TRBJ1-5; tentative D call: TRBD1 (6 bases). CDR1 and CDR2 (germline): MDHEN, SYDVKM. The CDR3 spans 14 residues. Trimming stripped 6 bases from V and 3 bases from J, with 12 bases between. The CDR3 loop is CASRGQRFNQPQHF. The CDR3, as DNA: TGTGCCAGCAGAGGACAGCGCTTCAATCAGCCCCAGCATTTT.